These T cell receptor beta chains were read from a single sample in a study of OX40 agonist ivuxolimab in advanced cancers. Generated by immunoSEQ multiplex PCR, the TCRdb table keeps only in-frame clones and is missing some. This table has roughly 76,000 clones, around 86% appearing once. Sequenced material: CD4+ or CD8+ T cells sorted from blood, taken in a trial of the OX40 agonist ivuxolimab. The receptor set was obtained from an adult with an advanced solid tumor such as melanoma, head and neck, liver or kidney cancer. Each CDR3 is given with its conserved first and last residue. A D gene is named only where the DNA matches it firmly. Expanded clones are given a class, and other clones once, few, many or no size at all.

>.|TRBV6-1|TRBJ1-2|.
CASSESWGYGYTF
TGTGCCAGCAGTGAATCTTGGGGTTATGGCTACACCTTC
>.|TRBV27|TRBJ1-3|.
CASSPSSGNTIYF
TGTGCCAGCAGCCCCTCCTCTGGAAACACCATATATTTT
>.|TRBV28|TRBJ1-2|.
CASKMDVYGYTF
TGTGCCAGCAAGATGGACGTATATGGCTACACCTTC
>few|TRBV10-1|TRBJ2-1|TRBD2
CAITSGRPSYNEQFF
TGCGCCATTACAAGCGGGAGACCATCCTACAATGAGCAGTTCTTC
>.|TRBV6-5|TRBJ2-7|TRBD1
CASSPRDRYEQYF
TGTGCCAGCAGTCCCCGGGACAGATACGAGCAGTACTTC
>.|TRBV2|TRBJ2-7|TRBD2
CASIGGTSGRREQYF
TGTGCCAGCATCGGTGGGACTAGCGGCCGTCGGGAGCAGTACTTC
>.|TRBV6-5|TRBJ2-7|.
CASTRPGVYEQYF
TGTGCCAGCACACGACCGGGGGTGTACGAGCAGTACTTC
>.|TRBV1|TRBJ2-7|.
CTSSQPGLAGVWEQYF
TGCACCAGCAGCCAGCCCGGACTAGCGGGAGTCTGGGAGCAGTACTTC
>.|TRBV19|TRBJ1-2|.
CASSPQATGNRGYTF
TGTGCCAGTAGTCCTCAGGCCACAGGGAATCGTGGCTACACCTTC
>.|TRBV6-5|TRBJ1-2|TRBD1
CASSGLGTGNNGYTF
TGTGCCAGCAGTGGACTCGGGACAGGGAATAATGGCTACACCTTC
>.|TRBV5-4|TRBJ2-2|.
CASAWGAVTGELFF
TGTGCCAGCGCATGGGGGGCGGTCACCGGGGAGCTGTTTTTT
>.|TRBV11-2|TRBJ2-5|.
CASSLESGLGLTQYF
TGTGCCAGCAGCTTAGAATCCGGGTTGGGCTTGACCCAGTACTTC
>medium-sized|TRBV5-6|TRBJ2-2|TRBD2
CASSATHGTSDSPGELFF
TGTGCCAGCAGCGCAACCCACGGGACTAGCGACTCTCCCGGGGAGCTGTTTTTT
>.|TRBV5-4|TRBJ2-5|.
CASSLDAKETQYF
TGTGCCAGCAGCTTGGACGCTAAAGAGACCCAGTACTTC
>.|TRBV2|TRBJ2-1|.
CASSLQGSRDEQFF
TGTGCCAGCAGCTTACAGGGTTCTCGGGATGAGCAGTTCTTC
>.|TRBV5-1|TRBJ2-1|TRBD2
CASASVSGTYNEQFF
TGCGCCAGCGCGTCGGTTAGCGGGACATACAATGAGCAGTTCTTC
>.|TRBV12-2|TRBJ2-3|.
CASRSGLGMDTQYF
TGTGCAAGTCGCTCGGGACTAGGCATGGATACGCAGTATTTT
>once|TRBV6-6|TRBJ2-3|TRBD1
CASRGTGTGGATQYF
TGTGCCAGCAGGGGGACCGGGACAGGGGGGGCTACGCAGTATTTT
>.|TRBV7-2|TRBJ1-2|.
CASSLGGAQNYGYTF
TGTGCCAGCAGTTTAGGGGGGGCGCAGAACTATGGCTACACCTTC
>.|TRBV11-2|TRBJ2-1|.
CASSLDRQAYNEQFF
TGTGCCAGCAGCTTAGACCGACAGGCATACAATGAGCAGTTCTTC
>.|TRBV30|TRBJ2-1|TRBD2
CAWSREGRGAQFF
TGTGCCTGGAGCCGGGAGGGCCGGGGTGCGCAGTTCTTC
>.|TRBV30|TRBJ2-5|.
CAWRSYESGAHETQYF
TGTGCCTGGAGGTCGTACGAATCCGGGGCCCACGAGACCCAGTACTTC
>.|TRBV18|TRBJ2-2|.
CASSAGGQYTGELFF
TGTGCCAGCTCAGCGGGGGGACAGTACACCGGGGAGCTGTTTTTT
>.|TRBV28|TRBJ2-3|TRBD1
CASSYGARQGTDTQYF
TGTGCCAGCAGTTATGGGGCCCGACAGGGGACAGATACGCAGTATTTT
>.|TRBV30|TRBJ2-2|.
CAWSGGGGRYTGELFF
TGTGCCTGGAGTGGAGGAGGAGGCCGATACACCGGGGAGCTGTTTTTT
>few|TRBV7-8|TRBJ2-7|.
CASSFDWYEQYF
TGTGCCAGCAGCTTTGACTGGTACGAGCAGTACTTC
>.|TRBV5-1|TRBJ1-1|.
CASSLQGPEAFF
TGCGCCAGCAGCTTACAGGGTCCTGAAGCTTTCTTT
>.|TRBV6-5|TRBJ2-7|TRBD1
CASSKRLDRGFEQYF
TGTGCCAGCAGTAAAAGACTGGACAGGGGTTTCGAGCAGTACTTC
>.|TRBV10-3|TRBJ2-6|TRBD1
CAITTGGGSGANVLTF
TGTGCCATCACGACAGGGGGGGGCTCTGGGGCCAACGTCCTGACTTTC
>.|TRBV11-2|TRBJ1-5|.
CASSLVPLGFSGQPQHF
TGTGCCAGCAGCTTAGTTCCTTTAGGGTTTTCCGGTCAGCCCCAGCATTTT
>.|TRBV13|TRBJ1-6|TRBD1
CASSLRDSGQTNSPLHF
TGTGCCAGCAGCTTAAGAGATTCGGGACAGACGAATTCACCCCTCCACTTT
>.|TRBV5-1|TRBJ2-1|.
CASSLGPGGNEQFF
TGCGCCAGCAGCTTGGGACCCGGAGGGAATGAGCAGTTCTTC
>.|TRBV19|TRBJ2-1|.
CASSGSLYNEQFF
TGTGCCAGTAGCGGGAGTCTTTACAATGAGCAGTTCTTC
>.|TRBV6-4|TRBJ2-3|.
CASKSTAASTDTQYF
TGTGCCAGCAAATCGACAGCGGCTAGCACAGATACGCAGTATTTT
>.|TRBV5-4|TRBJ2-5|TRBD2
CASSGASGNLRETQYF
TGTGCCAGCAGCGGGGCGAGCGGGAACCTCCGGGAGACCCAGTACTTC
>.|TRBV28|TRBJ2-7|TRBD1
CASRPTGDEQYF
TGTGCCAGCAGGCCGACAGGGGACGAGCAGTACTTC
>once|TRBV7-3|TRBJ2-7|.
CASSFGRGGEQYF
TGTGCCAGCAGCTTCGGCAGGGGGGGGGAGCAGTACTTC
>.|TRBV7-2|TRBJ2-7|TRBD1
CASSPRQGASYEQYF
TGTGCCAGCAGCCCCAGACAGGGGGCTTCCTACGAGCAGTACTTC
>.|TRBV5-1|TRBJ2-1|.
CASSASGSYNEQFF
TGCGCCAGCAGCGCATCGGGATCCTACAATGAGCAGTTCTTC
>.|TRBV18|TRBJ1-5|.
CASSPPSSRQPQHF
TGTGCCAGCTCACCACCGTCCTCCCGGCAGCCCCAGCATTTT
>.|TRBV28|TRBJ2-7|.
CASGEQGFYEQYF
TGTGCCAGTGGGGAACAGGGCTTCTACGAGCAGTACTTC
>.|TRBV10-1|TRBJ1-1|.
CASSGDNLNTEAFF
TGCGCCAGCAGTGGGGACAACCTGAACACTGAAGCTTTCTTT
>.|TRBV6-4|TRBJ1-1|TRBD1
CASRLDRGNTEAFF
TGTGCCAGCAGGCTCGACAGGGGGAACACTGAAGCTTTCTTT
>.|TRBV19|TRBJ2-1|TRBD1
CASSPGQGGEQFF
TGTGCCAGTAGTCCGGGACAGGGCGGGGAGCAGTTCTTC